What follows describes a single TCR beta chain. Trimming took 6 bases from V and 7 from J, leaving 12 bases between them. Germline V gene lookup returns CDR1 MNHEY and CDR2 SVGAGI. The CDR3 covers 13 residues. These data belong to a study of blood T cell repertoires in COVID-19. Study at large: Italy, Spain and the United States were the sources of the convalescent and acute COVID-19 samples. Sources were T cells, B-cell-depleted T cells, or PBMCs; the material itself was cDNA or gDNA.

Authors' processing steps: Counts of nucleated cells, estimated from reference gene primer amplification, were obtained. Sequencing used immunoSEQ multiplex PCR; TCRdb keeps in-frame clones, though not all of them. V and J calls plus clone size are reproduced from that table; the DNA served to infer D and trimming. Of some 89,000 clones in the sample, more than 75% were seen once. V usage is TRBV6-5 and J usage is TRBJ2-2; D is possibly TRBD1 (7 bases). The material sequenced was peripheral blood. The receptor's source is a human donor in a cohort sampled during active COVID-19. This CDR3 is CASRSGGGGELFF. For the CDR3, the DNA is TGTGCCAGCAGGTCAGGGGGAGGCGGGGAGCTGTTTTTT.